This is a list of T cell receptor beta chains from one sample in a study of PD-1 blockade in classical Hodgkin lymphoma. TCRdb keeps only in-frame clones here, not all; method: immunoSEQ multiplex PCR. Of more than 50,000 clones detected, 70% to 75% appear once; the ten largest clones hold less than 9.5%. Material: peripheral blood mononuclear cells (PBMCs), obtained before the second cycle of nivolumab. The receptors were sampled from a human donor with classical Hodgkin lymphoma. CDR3s include the opening cysteine and the closing phenylalanine or tryptophan. Fields, in order: V gene, CDR3 protein.

>TRBV27
CASRKGAPDTEAFF
>TRBV15
CATSRDLAGGPSDTQYF
>TRBV5-1
CASSPGGNSYEQYF
>TRBV27
CASSRDGYNEKLFF
>TRBV29-1
CSVELAARNTEAFF
>TRBV30
CAWSPSTDTQYF
>TRBV5-1
CASSLTGLQGNEQFF
>TRBV19
CASKKGVATYEQYF
>TRBV28
CASSLSRGQNTEAFF
>TRBV4-1
CASSQEPGIFHSPLHF
>TRBV30
CAWSVGGGFGYTF
>TRBV29-1
CSATRQNYEQYF
>TRBV6-5
CASGLGAYGYTF
>TRBV5-1
CASSLEGAGAAEAFF
>TRBV25-1
CASSEYKGTSGDEQFF
>TRBV28
CASSPPWDTLYEQYF
>TRBV7-9
CASSPLGRPYGYTF
>TRBV4-1
CASSTTGLETQYF
>TRBV27
CASSLDPGYYEQYF